This TCR beta chain derives from a study of CD8 T cells in Susac syndrome. The CDR3 runs 17 residues. V was trimmed by 1 base and J by 2 bases, leaving 18 bases between them. The germline CDR1 and CDR2 sequences are DFQATT and SNEGSKA (reference sequence). Reverse transcription of about 0.45 to 1 ug RNA was performed with random hexamers. immunoSEQ multiplex PCR amplified TCR beta CDR3 across 54 Vbeta, 13 Jbeta. TCRdb redid the calling of the immunoSEQ multiplex PCR reads with MiXCR, one entry per CDR3 protein. Among 110,000 or so distinct CDR3 sequences listed, around 90% were seen once. The sequence was collected from a human donor in good health. What was sequenced was CD8+ T cells from PBMCs. V and J are TRBV20-1 and TRBJ2-1, with D perhaps TRBD1 (6 bases). The CDR3 DNA sequence: TGCAGTGCTAGAGGGCAGGGGTCCTCCACAGCCTACAATGAGCAGTTCTTC. Its protein product is CSARGQGSSTAYNEQFF.